These 16 T cell receptor beta chains were sequenced from one sample in a study of shared clonotypes between healthy human individuals. Only in-frame clones appear in the TCRdb table, and some are missing; sequencing was by immunoSEQ multiplex PCR. The sample consists of over 2 million clones, around 95% of them appearing once. The sequenced sample was naive CD4+ T cells sorted from blood. The subset is: CD45RA+ positively selected. The source of these receptors is a man aged 18 to 30 in good health.

This clone was found once. The rearrangement joins TRBV5-8 to TRBJ2-3; no definite D call. This CDR3 is 12 amino acids long. V was shortened by 4 bases and J by 8 bases, with 11 bases between the two germline ends. Germline CDR1 SGHTS, CDR2 YDEGEE. The CDR3 bases are TGTGCCAGCAGCCAGATACGGACTACGCAGTATTTT. As protein: CASSQIRTTQYF.

The rearrangement joins TRBV30 to TRBJ1-4; D is unresolved. V lost 0 bases and J lost 7, with 9 bases in between. This CDR3 spans 13 amino acids. CDR1 and CDR2 (germline): GTSNPN, SVGIG (reference sequence). The CDR3 reads CAWSVAPAEKLFF. CDR3 in DNA: TGTGCCTGGAGTGTAGCCCCGGCTGAAAAACTGTTTTTT.

This clone was detected once. V is TRBV19 and J is TRBJ2-1; 10 bases fit TRBD2. Per the germline V gene, CDR1 is LNHDA and CDR2 is SQIVND (reference sequence). The CDR3 extends over 17 amino acids. The junction had 6 bases not matched to a gene; V was cut back by 4 bases and J by 0 bases. The CDR3 DNA is TGTGCCAGTAGTAACATAGCGGGAGGCGCCTCCTACAATGAGCAGTTCTTC. Translating gives CASSNIAGGASYNEQFF. Full variable domain (rest looked up from reference TRBV19 and TRBJ2-1): DGGITQSPKYLFRKEGQNVTLSCEQNLNHDAMYWYRQDPGQGLRLIYYSQIVNDFQKGDIAEGYSVSREKKESFPLTVTSAQKNPTAFYLCASSNIAGGASYNEQFFGPGTRLTVL.

The chain joins TRBV5-1 to TRBJ1-6; perhaps TRBD1 as D (5 bases). Germline values: CDR1 SGHRS, CDR2 YFSETQ. This CDR3 region has 16 residues. The germline V and J ends were trimmed by 3 bases and 7 bases, with 17 bases remaining between them. The CDR3 protein is CASSSGTALGNSPLHF. Here the CDR3 DNA reads TGCGCCAGCAGCTCGGGGACGGCCTTGGGGAATTCACCCCTCCACTTT.

This chain uses TRBV7-9 with TRBJ1-4, with D perhaps TRBD1 (6 bases). Trimming cost V 5 bases and J 0 bases, with 10 bases left between them. CDR1 SEHNR and CDR2 FQNEAQ come from the germline V gene (reference sequence). The CDR3 is 15 residues long. The CDR3 coding sequence is TGTGCCAGCAGCCTGCGACAGGCAACTAATGAAAAACTGTTTTTT. Encoded protein: CASSLRQATNEKLFF.

The rearrangement uses TRBV7-2 and TRBJ1-6; D is possibly TRBD1 (5 bases). The V gene's germline CDR1 is SGHTA and CDR2 FQGNSA. The CDR3 runs to 13 residues. With 8 bases removed from V and 3 bases from J, the gap between germline ends came to 8 bases. The CDR3 DNA reads TGTGCCAGCGGGGCAGTCTATAATTCACCCCTCCACTTT. It encodes CASGAVYNSPLHF. Drawing the rest from reference TRBV7-2 and TRBJ1-6, the complete variable domain is GAGVSQSPSNKVTEKGKDVELRCDPISGHTALYWYRQSLGQGLEFLIYFQGNSAPDKSGLPSDRFSAERTGGSVSTLTIQRTQQEDSAVYLCASGAVYNSPLHFGNGTRLTVT.

J is TRBJ2-7 and V is TRBV5-1; 7 nucleotides align to TRBD1. The CDR3 sequence is 15 residues long. From germline, CDR1 is SGHRS and CDR2 YFSETQ. After removal of 2 bases from V and 2 bases from J, the junction contained 7 bases not matched to a gene. CDR3 loop: CASSFGTAKTYEQYF. CDR3 DNA: TGCGCCAGCAGCTTCGGGACAGCAAAAACCTACGAGCAGTACTTC.

V and J are TRBV7-2 and TRBJ2-4, with 13 bases fitting TRBD2. Looked up from germline, CDR1 is SGHTA and CDR2 is FQGNSA. With V trimmed by 3 bases and J by 5 bases, 1 base remained unmatched. CDR3 length: 15 amino acids. CDR3 DNA sequence: TGTGCCAGCAGCTTCGGACTAGCGGGAGAAAACATTCAGTACTTC. This gives the protein CASSFGLAGENIQYF. The full variable domain, rest sourced from reference TRBV7-2 and TRBJ2-4, is GAGVSQSPSNKVTEKGKDVELRCDPISGHTALYWYRQSLGQGLEFLIYFQGNSAPDKSGLPSDRFSAERTGGSVSTLTIQRTQQEDSAVYLCASSFGLAGENIQYFGAGTRLSVL.

The V call is TRBV30, the J call TRBJ2-2, with D hard to call. This CDR3 is built from 14 residues. In germline, CDR1 is GTSNPN, CDR2 SVGIG (reference sequence). V was cut by 0 bases and J by 5 bases, with 10 bases left in between. CDR3 nucleotide sequence: TGTGCCTGGAGTGTACTTCTCGATACCGGGGAGCTGTTTTTT. This gives the protein CAWSVLLDTGELFF.

The V and J genes are TRBV11-2 and TRBJ2-5, with 8 bases aligning to TRBD2. Germline V gene lookup returns CDR1 SGHAT and CDR2 FQNNGV. Trimming took 4 bases from V and 4 from J; bases not matched to a gene: 8. This CDR3 is 15 amino acids long. The DNA for the CDR3 is TGTGCCAGCAGCTCACGGGGGGGCGGCCGAGAGACCCAGTACTTC. Translation: CASSSRGGGRETQYF. The full variable domain, with the rest looked up from reference TRBV11-2 and TRBJ2-5, is EAGVAQSPRYKIIEKRQSVAFWCNPISGHATLYWYQQILGQGPKLLIQFQNNGVVDDSQLPKDRFSAERLKGVDSTLKIQPAKLEDSAVYLCASSSRGGGRETQYFGPGTRLLVL.

In the case of this clone: The same CDR3 arises from other DNA sequences in this sample as well. The chain is built from TRBV5-1 and TRBJ1-5; D remains unclear. Germline values: CDR1 SGHRS, CDR2 YFSETQ. The CDR3 covers 15 residues. V lost 0 bases, J lost 1 base, and 8 bases lay in between. The CDR3 sequence is CASSLEGNSNQPQHF. CDR3 DNA: TGCGCCAGCAGCTTGGAAGGGAACAGCAATCAGCCCCAGCATTTT.

This sequence joins TRBV7-9 and TRBJ2-7; possibly TRBD1 for D (5 bases). In germline, CDR1 is SEHNR, CDR2 FQNEAQ (reference sequence). The CDR3 is 13 residues long. V lost 1 base and J lost 3, with 7 bases in between. DNA of the CDR3: TGTGCCAGCAGCTTAGAGGGGAACTACGAGCAGTACTTC. This sequence encodes CASSLEGNYEQYF.

The chain employs TRBV5-1 and TRBJ2-5; 8 bases are a match to TRBD2. The CDR3 contains 14 residues. Losses at the gene ends were 2 bases for V and 5 bases for J; bases not matched to a gene: 5. The germline gives CDR1 SGHRS, CDR2 YFSETQ. The CDR3 sequence: CASSLAGVEETQYF. In nucleotides, the CDR3 is TGCGCCAGCAGCTTAGCGGGAGTTGAGGAGACCCAGTACTTC.

This chain joins TRBV19 and TRBJ1-3, with D unresolved. Per the germline V gene, CDR1 is LNHDA and CDR2 is SQIVND (reference sequence). This CDR3 contains 17 residues. Trimming removed 6 bases from V and 0 bases from J, with 18 bases in between. CDR3 residues: CASRSRNVGSSGNTIYF. In DNA form, the CDR3 reads TGTGCCAGTAGATCCCGCAACGTCGGCAGCTCTGGAAACACCATATATTTT.

This sequence joins TRBV7-3 and TRBJ2-1, with a tentative D call TRBD2 (5 bases). Germline values: CDR1 SGHTA, CDR2 FQGTGA. This CDR3 is built from 16 residues. Trimming pared 5 bases from V and 6 bases from J, leaving 20 bases between. CDR3 in amino acids: CASSRTGAPLLNEQFF. Here the CDR3 DNA reads TGTGCCAGCAGCCGGACTGGCGCCCCTTTACTCAATGAGCAGTTCTTC.

The rearrangement uses TRBV6-5 and TRBJ1-2; the match to TRBD1 covers 12 bases. CDR3 length equals 15 residues. Per the germline V gene, CDR1 is MNHEY and CDR2 is SVGAGI. Trimming removed 4 bases from V and 7 bases from J; junction bases left unmatched: 7. This CDR3 is CASSWGQGAQGGYTF. Here the CDR3 DNA reads TGTGCCAGCAGTTGGGGACAGGGGGCGCAGGGTGGCTACACCTTC.